The 10 T cell receptor beta chains given below trace back to one sample, sequenced in a study of shared clonotypes between healthy human individuals. Sequencing was performed with immunoSEQ multiplex PCR; in TCRdb, only in-frame clones are kept and a portion is missing. The sample has about 680,000 clones; roughly 78% are singletons. Material for sequencing was memory CD4+ T cells sorted from blood. The subset here: CD45RA-negative fraction. These receptors all come from a woman in her 30s in good health.

The chain has TRBV29-1 and TRBJ1-1, with a weak D call TRBD1 (5 bases). Germline CDR1 is SQVTM and CDR2 is ANQGSEA. V dropped 4 bases and J dropped 8 bases, with 14 bases sitting between them. The CDR3 contains 12 residues. The CDR3 DNA is TGCAGCGTTGGATGGGGGGAAGGGGAAGCTTTCTTT. Protein product: CSVGWGEGEAFF.

This clone showed up just a few times. This chain joins TRBV4-1 and TRBJ2-7; D is possibly TRBD2 (6 bases). The CDR3 covers 15 residues. The V end was cut by 3 bases, the J end by 3 bases, with 15 bases between. The germline V gene has CDR1 MGHRA and CDR2 YSYEKL. The CDR3 nucleotides are TGCGCCAGCAGCCAGGCCCCGAGTAGCGGCTACGAGCAGTACTTC. As protein: CASSQAPSSGYEQYF.

The CDR3 spells CASSLTGVDYGYTF. CDR3 coding DNA: TGTGCCAGCAGCTTGACAGGGGTTGACTATGGCTACACCTTC. The chain recombines TRBV7-9 with TRBJ1-2, with 8 bases fitting TRBD1. Germline V gene data show CDR1 as SEHNR and CDR2 as FQNEAQ (reference sequence). V gave up 3 bases and J gave up 3 bases; unmatched junction bases: 3. The CDR3 covers 14 residues.

The chain carries TRBV10-1 and TRBJ2-7; the D gene is possibly TRBD1 (5 bases). V was cut by 5 bases and J by 0 bases, with 14 bases left in between. The CDR3 is 15 amino acids. Germline-derived CDR1 and CDR2 are WNHNN and SYGVQD (reference sequence). This chain's CDR3 is CASSPGWGSSYEQYF. The CDR3 DNA reads TGCGCCAGCAGTCCAGGGTGGGGAAGCTCCTACGAGCAGTACTTC.

The chain couples TRBV2 to TRBJ2-7, with D perhaps TRBD1 or TRBD2 (5 bases each). With 3 bases removed from V and 3 bases from J, the gap between germline ends came to 12 bases. This CDR3 comprises 14 residues. In germline, CDR1 is SNHLY, CDR2 FYNNEI. The CDR3 sequence: CASSEGVTGYEQYF. CDR3 coding DNA: TGTGCCAGCAGTGAGGGGGTCACTGGCTACGAGCAGTACTTC.

The chain is built from TRBV15 and TRBJ2-7; D remains ambiguous. The V end lost 1 base, the J end lost 0 bases, and 7 bases lay between the germline ends. Germline V lookup: CDR1 LNHNV, CDR2 YYDKDF (reference sequence). CDR3 length equals 14 residues. The CDR3 is CATSRAGSSYEQYF. The CDR3 DNA follows: TGTGCCACCAGCAGAGCCGGAAGCTCCTACGAGCAGTACTTC.

This clone was seen a few times. The chain recombines TRBV19 with TRBJ1-2; tentative D call: TRBD1 (5 bases). Trimming removed 6 bases at V and 1 base at J, with 12 bases between. Per the germline V gene, CDR1 is LNHDA and CDR2 is SQIVND (reference sequence). The CDR3 is 14 residues long. This chain's CDR3 is CASRPGGDNYGYTF. Here the CDR3 DNA reads TGTGCCAGTAGGCCAGGAGGGGATAACTATGGCTACACCTTC. The full variable domain, its missing parts supplied by reference TRBV19 and TRBJ1-2, is DGGITQSPKYLFRKEGQNVTLSCEQNLNHDAMYWYRQDPGQGLRLIYYSQIVNDFQKGDIAEGYSVSREKKESFPLTVTSAQKNPTAFYLCASRPGGDNYGYTFGSGTRLTVV.

The J gene is TRBJ1-1, the V gene TRBV6-5, with D hard to call. Germline CDR1 reads MNHEY; CDR2 reads SVGAGI. This CDR3 is built from 15 residues. The ends were cut back, 1 base at V and 1 base at J, with 10 bases in the middle. In DNA form, the CDR3 reads TGTGCCAGCAGTTACTTTTCAATGGGGAACACTGAAGCTTTCTTT. This translates into CASSYFSMGNTEAFF.

This clone was counted between two and nine times. The rearrangement links TRBV6-5 to TRBJ2-1; perhaps TRBD2 as D (6 bases). V lost 1 base, J lost 3 bases, and 13 bases lay in between. This CDR3 is 16 amino acids long. Germline V gene data show CDR1 as MNHEY and CDR2 as SVGAGI. In nucleotides, the CDR3 is TGTGCCAGCAGTTACTACGGGGGAGCGGGCTACAATGAGCAGTTCTTC. Translation gives CASSYYGGAGYNEQFF.

Notes on this clone: This specimen includes other DNA sequences encoding the same CDR3. The chain employs TRBV18 and TRBJ1-1; D gene uncertain. Trimming removed 4 bases from V and 1 base from J, with 10 bases in between. The germline V gene has CDR1 KGHSH and CDR2 LQKENI. The CDR3 runs 14 residues. Written as DNA, the CDR3 is TGTGCCAGCTCACTCGGGCAAGCGAACACTGAAGCTTTCTTT. This sequence encodes CASSLGQANTEAFF.